One and the same sample provided the 27 T cell receptor beta chains below, sequenced in a study of PD-L1 blockade in urothelial cancer. The time point: peripheral blood 6 weeks after treatment start. The repertoire was sequenced with immunoSEQ multiplex PCR; TCRdb's copy has only in-frame clones and lacks some. The data hold about 48,000 clones, with approximately 78% observed a single time. The sample consisted of PBMCs, taken around atezolizumab (anti-PD-L1) treatment. Receptor source: a man between 65 and 85 years old with urothelial cancer.

The rearrangement joins TRBV25-1 to TRBJ1-3; D is perhaps TRBD1 (5 bases). The V gene's germline CDR1 is MGHDK and CDR2 SYGVNS. The CDR3 has 18 amino acids. The V end lost 2 bases, the J end lost 0 bases, and 17 bases lay between the germline ends. CDR3 in DNA: TGTGCCAGCAGTGAAGGTCCTGAAGGGGCTTCCTCTGGAAACACCATATATTTT. This gives the protein CASSEGPEGASSGNTIYF.

In this sample, this clone turned up once. The CDR3, as DNA: TGTGCCAGCAGTCCCGGGGAGGGGAGGGCCCGACTTGAGCAGTACTTC. Amino acids: CASSPGEGRARLEQYF. The chain recombines TRBV28 with TRBJ2-7; TRBD2 aligns across 7 bases. The CDR3 sequence is 16 residues long. Unmatched junction bases numbered 17, after V lost 5 bases and J lost 7 bases. The germline gives CDR1 MDHEN, CDR2 SYDVKM.

The J gene is TRBJ2-5, the V gene TRBV5-4; 12 bases agree with TRBD2. The CDR3 extends over 17 amino acids. Looked up from germline, CDR1 is SGHNT and CDR2 is YYREEE (reference sequence). The junction had 5 bases not matched to a gene; V was cut back by 0 bases and J by 2 bases. The CDR3 sequence: CASSLVTSGRRQETQYF. In DNA form, the CDR3 reads TGTGCCAGCAGCTTGGTAACTAGCGGGAGGAGACAAGAGACCCAGTACTTC.

V usage is TRBV9 and J usage is TRBJ2-7; 8 positions match TRBD1. The CDR3 contains 17 residues. V shed 2 bases, J shed 0 bases, and the junction held 10 bases outside the gene matches. The germline V gene has CDR1 SGDLS and CDR2 YYNGEE. The CDR3 sequence: CASSVGAGGPFSYEQYF. DNA for the CDR3: TGTGCCAGCAGCGTTGGGGCAGGGGGCCCATTCTCCTACGAGCAGTACTTC.

The CDR3 sequence: CASSEALRGAGNQPQHF. The CDR3 region has the DNA TGTGCCAGCAGTGAAGCGCTTCGGGGGGCTGGCAATCAGCCCCAGCATTTT. The chain is built from TRBV6-1 and TRBJ1-5; possibly TRBD1 for D (6 bases). Trimming took off 0 bases at V and 2 bases at J, with 14 bases between the two ends. The germline gives CDR1 MNHNS, CDR2 SASEGT. This CDR3 is built from 17 residues.

The chain couples TRBV5-4 to TRBJ1-2, with 7 bases aligning to TRBD1. J was trimmed by 3 bases and V by 3 bases; bases with no gene match: 8. The CDR3 length is 15 residues. Germline CDR1 reads SGHNT; CDR2 reads YYREEE (reference sequence). CDR3 residues: CASSSLFQGDYGYTF. DNA of the CDR3: TGTGCCAGCAGCTCCCTATTCCAGGGGGACTATGGCTACACCTTC.

This rearrangement joins TRBV5-1 to TRBJ1-1; TRBD1 aligns across 7 bases. V gave up 4 bases and J gave up 1 base; unmatched junction bases: 7. Germline V gene data show CDR1 as SGHRS and CDR2 as YFSETQ. The CDR3 runs to 15 residues. CDR3 sequence reads: CASSLDRVSNTEAFF. DNA for the CDR3: TGCGCCAGCAGCCTCGACAGGGTATCGAACACTGAAGCTTTCTTT.

V usage is TRBV6-5 and J usage is TRBJ2-5, with unresolved D. The CDR3 runs 13 residues. The V and J ends lost 6 bases and 3 bases respectively, with 11 bases between them. Per the germline V gene, CDR1 is MNHEY and CDR2 is SVGAGI. The CDR3 bases are TGTGCCAGCAGCCCAAACAGAAAAGAGACCCAGTACTTC. It is translated as CASSPNRKETQYF.

The rearrangement joins TRBV18 to TRBJ1-5; maybe TRBD1 (5 bases). This CDR3 region has 14 residues. Trimming removed 6 bases at V and 1 base at J, with 10 bases between. Germline CDR1 KGHSH, CDR2 LQKENI. The CDR3 DNA follows: TGTGCCAGCTCGCCTCAGGGCAGCAATCAGCCCCAGCATTTT. Its protein product is CASSPQGSNQPQHF. Combining the CDR3 with reference TRBV18 and TRBJ1-5 gives the whole variable domain NAGVMQNPRHLVRRRGQEARLRCSPMKGHSHVYWYRQLPEEGLKFMVYLQKENIIDESGMPKERFSAEFPKEGPSILRIQQVVRGDSAAYFCASSPQGSNQPQHFGDGTRLSIL.

This rearrangement joins TRBV7-9 to TRBJ2-3; 7 nucleotides match TRBD2. Germline-derived CDR1 and CDR2 are SEHNR and FQNEAQ (reference sequence). The CDR3 runs 15 residues. V was pared by 3 bases and J by 2 bases, with 5 bases of the junction left unmatched. CDR3 region: CASSLRLANTDTQYF. The CDR3 bases are TGTGCCAGCAGCTTGCGACTAGCTAACACAGATACGCAGTATTTT.

The chain combines TRBV5-4 with TRBJ2-3; no firm D call. The V end was cut by 3 bases, the J end by 0 bases, with 2 bases between. This CDR3 is 12 amino acids long. Germline lookup yields CDR1 SGHNT and CDR2 YYREEE (reference sequence). The CDR3 spells CASSSSTDTQYF. CDR3 in DNA: TGTGCCAGCAGCTCAAGCACAGATACGCAGTATTTT. Looking up the rest from reference TRBV5-4 and TRBJ2-3 gives the full variable domain: ETGVTQSPTHLIKTRGQQVTLRCSSQSGHNTVSWYQQALGQGPQFIFQYYREEENGRGNFPPRFSGLQFPNYSSELNVNALELDDSALYLCASSSSTDTQYFGPGTRLTVL.

The rearrangement uses TRBV5-1 and TRBJ2-6; TRBD1 matches 8 bases. J gave up 2 bases and V 0 bases, and 4 bases lay outside the gene matches. The CDR3 is 17 amino acids. The V gene's germline CDR1 is SGHRS and CDR2 YFSETQ. CDR3 residues: CASSLGQGLAGANVLTF. The CDR3 DNA reads TGCGCCAGCAGCTTGGGACAGGGGCTAGCTGGGGCCAACGTCCTGACTTTC.

The CDR3 sequence is CASSPGILTSGELFF. Written as DNA, the CDR3 is TGTGCCAGCAGCCCCGGGATATTGACCTCCGGGGAGCTGTTTTTT. The chain uses TRBV6-6 and TRBJ2-2; weak D call: TRBD2 (5 bases). CDR1 MNHNY and CDR2 SVGAGI come from the germline V gene (reference sequence). Trimming left V 6 bases short and J 6 bases short, with 17 bases between. This CDR3 is 15 amino acids long.

The J gene is TRBJ1-1, the V gene TRBV6-6; D is unresolved. Germline CDR1 reads MNHNY; CDR2 reads SVGAGI (reference sequence). V was trimmed by 6 bases and J by 0 bases, leaving 17 bases between them. This CDR3 has 16 amino acids. CDR3 residues: CASSYPAGSLNTEAFF. CDR3 coding DNA: TGTGCCAGCAGCTACCCCGCGGGGAGCTTGAACACTGAAGCTTTCTTT.

The V call is TRBV2, the J call TRBJ1-5; D call uncertain. Between the trimmed V and J ends, which lost 4 bases and 2 bases, there was a span of 15 bases. The CDR3 has 16 amino acids. Germline V lookup: CDR1 SNHLY, CDR2 FYNNEI. The CDR3 nucleotides read TGTGCCAGCAGTGGTCGGATTACACGGGGCAATCAGCCCCAGCATTTT. This encodes CASSGRITRGNQPQHF.

The chain couples TRBV7-6 to TRBJ2-1, with TRBD2 identical over 12 bases. The CDR3 is 16 residues long. J was trimmed by 7 bases and V by 5 bases; bases with no gene match: 9. CDR1 SGHVS and CDR2 FNYEAQ come from the germline V gene. The CDR3: CASSTPSGRVENEQFF. CDR3 DNA: TGTGCCAGCAGCACCCCTAGCGGGAGGGTGGAGAATGAGCAGTTCTTC.

This chain connects TRBV19 to TRBJ1-2, with D hard to call. V was cut by 1 base and J by 2 bases, with 8 bases left in between. Germline CDR1 reads LNHDA; CDR2 reads SQIVND (reference sequence). This CDR3 region has 14 residues. As DNA, the CDR3 is TGTGCCAGTAGTATAGGTAGCAGAAACTATGGCTACACCTTC. Translated: CASSIGSRNYGYTF.

The rearrangement links TRBV21-1 to TRBJ1-2; TRBD1, the table's D call, lacks a check against the DNA. TRBV21-1 is reported as a pseudogene. CDR3 length equals 15 residues. CDR3 DNA: TGTGCCAGCAGCTCCGGCGAAGGGGACAGGGATGGCTACACCTTC. Its translation: CASSSGEGDRDGYTF.

This clone was observed a single time. J is TRBJ2-1 and V is TRBV4-1; D unclear. Germline V CDR1 and CDR2: MGHRA, YSYEKL. This CDR3 spans 15 amino acids. V dropped 4 bases and J dropped 5 bases, with 15 bases sitting between them. The CDR3: CASSPTLFLNNEQFF. The DNA for the CDR3 is TGCGCCAGCAGCCCCACTCTTTTTTTGAACAATGAGCAGTTCTTC.

This chain joins TRBV6-1 and TRBJ2-3; 8 bases are a match to TRBD2. The CDR3 contains 13 residues. V shed 4 bases, J shed 8 bases, and the junction held 5 bases outside the gene matches. Per germline, CDR1 MNHNS and CDR2 SASEGT. The CDR3 is CASSGIGRGTQYF. Here the CDR3 DNA reads TGTGCCAGCAGTGGGATCGGGAGGGGTACGCAGTATTTT.

This clone was found once. This rearrangement joins TRBV11-2 to TRBJ2-1, with D unresolved. Germline V lookup: CDR1 SGHAT, CDR2 FQNNGV. CDR3 length: 12 amino acids. The V end was cut by 2 bases, the J end by 8 bases, with 7 bases between. The CDR3 region has the DNA TGTGCCAGCAGCTTAATGAGGCATGAGCAGTTCTTC. Translating gives CASSLMRHEQFF.

The V gene is TRBV28, the J gene TRBJ2-5; a weak D match, TRBD1 (5 bases). In germline, CDR1 is MDHEN, CDR2 SYDVKM. Trimming pared 5 bases from V and 9 bases from J, leaving 13 bases between. The CDR3 runs 12 residues. The CDR3, as DNA: TGTGCCAGCAGTCTGCCCCGACAGCCCCAGTACTTC. Translated: CASSLPRQPQYF.

This chain uses TRBV7-8 with TRBJ2-7; 7 positions match TRBD1. The germline gives CDR1 SGHVS, CDR2 FQNEAQ. The CDR3 loop spans 16 amino acids. The V gene end was trimmed by 4 bases and the J gene end by 0 bases; junction bases not matched to a gene: 9. The CDR3 DNA sequence: TGTGCCAGCAGCTCACAGGGGAAGGGGAGCTCCTACGAGCAGTACTTC. It translates to CASSSQGKGSSYEQYF.

The J gene is TRBJ1-2, the V gene TRBV7-9; 8 bases are shared with TRBD1. After removal of 0 bases from V and 0 bases from J, the junction contained 9 bases not matched to a gene. Looked up from germline, CDR1 is SEHNR and CDR2 is FQNEAQ (reference sequence). This CDR3 contains 18 residues. CDR3 in amino acids: CASSLASPRGPTNYGYTF. In nucleotides, the CDR3 is TGTGCCAGCAGCTTAGCAAGTCCCAGGGGGCCCACTAACTATGGCTACACCTTC. The whole variable domain, filled in from reference TRBV7-9 and TRBJ1-2, reads DTGVSQNPRHKITKRGQNVTFRCDPISEHNRLYWYRQTLGQGPEFLTYFQNEAQLEKSRLLSDRFSAERPKGSFSTLEIQRTEQGDSAMYLCASSLASPRGPTNYGYTFGSGTRLTVV.

V and J are TRBV14 and TRBJ1-1; 8 bases match TRBD1. Trimming took 3 bases from V and 4 from J; bases not matched to a gene: 4. Germline CDR1 is SGHDN and CDR2 is FVKESK. CDR3 size: 14 residues. DNA for the CDR3: TGTGCCAGCAGCCATCCCACAGGGGGCACTGAAGCTTTCTTT. Its translation: CASSHPTGGTEAFF.

The V call is TRBV7-9, the J call TRBJ2-7; 7 bases agree with TRBD1. The CDR3 runs to 14 residues. Germline V gene sequence: CDR1 SEHNR, CDR2 FQNEAQ (reference sequence). The trim removed 4 bases at V and 5 bases at J, leaving 8 bases unmatched. Here the CDR3 reads CASSSTGKFNEQYF. In DNA form, the CDR3 reads TGTGCCAGCAGCTCGACAGGGAAGTTTAACGAGCAGTACTTC. The full variable domain, completed using reference TRBV7-9 and TRBJ2-7, is DTGVSQNPRHKITKRGQNVTFRCDPISEHNRLYWYRQTLGQGPEFLTYFQNEAQLEKSRLLSDRFSAERPKGSFSTLEIQRTEQGDSAMYLCASSSTGKFNEQYFGPGTRLTVT.

This clone was detected only once. The chain links TRBV4-2 to TRBJ2-3; TRBD2 might be the D (6 bases). The germline V and J ends were trimmed by 0 bases and 6 bases, with 10 bases remaining between them. CDR3 size: 14 residues. CDR1 is LGHNA, CDR2 YNFKEQ, per germline. CDR3 nucleotides: TGTGCCAGCAGCCAAGAAAGGAGGGCGGATACGCAGTATTTT. Translated: CASSQERRADTQYF.